The T cell receptor (beta chain) under discussion was sequenced for a study of shared clonotypes between healthy human individuals. Study as a whole: CD4 naive and memory got three plates each, CD8 naive two, CD8 memory one.

Sequenced by immunoSEQ multiplex PCR; TCRdb stores in-frame clones only, minus some. The repertoire holds under 550,000 clones, with about 96% as singletons. The V and J ends lost 4 bases and 6 bases respectively, with 9 bases between them. The V gene's germline CDR1 is SGHDN and CDR2 FVKESK. The CDR3 extends over 12 amino acids. Sequenced material: naive CD4+ T cells sorted from blood. Subset indicated: CD45RA+ positively selected. This clonotype was obtained from a woman aged 30 to 39 in good health. J is TRBJ1-1 and V is TRBV14; tentatively, D is TRBD1 (6 bases). Here the CDR3 reads CASSRTVSEAFF. The DNA of the CDR3 is TGTGCCAGCAGCCGGACAGTTTCTGAAGCTTTCTTT.